What follows are 14 T cell receptor beta chains derived from one specimen sequenced in a study of shared clonotypes between healthy human individuals. This table comes from immunoSEQ multiplex PCR, and its TCRdb copy is limited to in-frame clones, with some not included. The sample includes some 2.1 million clones, roughly 94% of them seen just once. The specimen was naive CD4+ T cells sorted from blood. Subset noted: CD45RA+ positively selected. These receptors all come from a man between 18 and 35 years old in good health.

V and J are TRBV7-9 and TRBJ1-1, with TRBD1 as a possible D gene (5 bases). This CDR3 is 13 amino acids long. Germline CDR1 is SEHNR and CDR2 is FQNEAQ (reference sequence). V dropped 5 bases and J dropped 10 bases, with 17 bases sitting between them. CDR3 DNA: TGTGCCAGCAGCGCGACAGTCCACCTAGGAGCTTTCTTT. Translated: CASSATVHLGAFF.

A note on this clone: The same CDR3 is also encoded by other DNA sequences in this sample. The chain is built from TRBV7-9 and TRBJ1-6; a possible D gene is TRBD1 (5 bases). This CDR3 is 14 amino acids long. The V gene's germline CDR1 is SEHNR and CDR2 FQNEAQ (reference sequence). Between the trimmed V and J ends, which lost 2 bases and 7 bases, there was a span of 9 bases. For the CDR3, the DNA is TGTGCCAGCAGCTTATCGGGGACCAATTCACCCCTCCACTTT. This translates into CASSLSGTNSPLHF.

Notes on this clone: The germline gene is not matched at one end of the junction; a read error may be the cause. This chain uses TRBV2 with TRBJ1-2; TRBD1 matches at 9 bases. The CDR3 loop spans 11 amino acids. Germline loops: CDR1 SNHLY, CDR2 FYNNEI. DNA of the CDR3: TGTGCCAGCATTCTACAGGGGGCGTTTGCCTTC. Amino acid sequence: CASILQGAFAF.

This rearrangement joins TRBV4-3 to TRBJ1-2; D perhaps matches TRBD1 (5 bases). Germline CDR1 LGHNA, CDR2 YSLEER. The CDR3 is 17 residues long. The germline V and J ends were trimmed by 0 bases and 3 bases, with 17 bases remaining between them. CDR3 sequence: CASSQDVGQGLDYGYTF. CDR3 bases: TGCGCCAGCAGCCAAGATGTAGGGCAGGGATTAGACTATGGCTACACCTTC.

The chain has TRBV7-2 and TRBJ1-4; the match to TRBD1 covers 8 bases. Unmatched junction bases numbered 6, after V lost 5 bases and J lost 4 bases. Germline V CDR1 and CDR2: SGHTA, FQGNSA. The CDR3 contains 15 residues. The CDR3 DNA reads as TGTGCCAGCAGCCTCGGACAGGGACTTAATGAAAAACTGTTTTTT. This encodes CASSLGQGLNEKLFF. Full variable domain (missing parts from reference TRBV7-2 and TRBJ1-4): GAGVSQSPSNKVTEKGKDVELRCDPISGHTALYWYRQSLGQGLEFLIYFQGNSAPDKSGLPSDRFSAERTGGSVSTLTIQRTQQEDSAVYLCASSLGQGLNEKLFFGSGTQLSVL.

This clone was seen ten or more times. This chain connects TRBV29-1 to TRBJ1-1; D call uncertain. The CDR3 has 12 amino acids. The ends were cut back, 7 bases at V and 4 bases at J, with 13 bases in the middle. Germline V gene lookup returns CDR1 SQVTM and CDR2 ANQGSEA. CDR3 coding DNA: TGCAGCGCCCGAAGCTCGAGCACTGAAGCTTTCTTT. As protein: CSARSSSTEAFF. Full variable domain (missing parts from reference TRBV29-1 and TRBJ1-1): SAVISQKPSRDICQRGTSLTIQCQVDSQVTMMFWYRQQPGQSLTLIATANQGSEATYESGFVIDKFPISRPNLTFSTLTVSNMSPEDSSIYLCSARSSSTEAFFGQGTRLTVV.

CDR3 loop: CASRLDPGNKRDSPLHF. Written as DNA, the CDR3 is TGTGCCAGCAGACTTGACCCAGGGAATAAGAGGGATTCACCCCTCCACTTT. This chain connects TRBV27 to TRBJ1-6; tentatively, D is TRBD1 (5 bases). The CDR3 has 17 amino acids. Deletions cut 6 bases from V and 8 bases from J, with 23 bases between. Germline CDR1 is MNHEY and CDR2 is SMNVEV (reference sequence).

This rearrangement joins TRBV19 to TRBJ1-5; D call uncertain. V lost 4 bases and J 0 bases, leaving 19 bases between the germline ends. The CDR3 is 18 amino acids. CDR1 is LNHDA, CDR2 SQIVND, per germline (reference sequence). CDR3 in DNA: TGTGCCAGTAGTACCGGAGGGCGGCTCGGAGATAGCAATCAGCCCCAGCATTTT. It translates to CASSTGGRLGDSNQPQHF.

In this sample, this clone turned up a few times. The J gene is TRBJ1-6, the V gene TRBV7-9; TRBD1 aligns across 10 bases. The germline V gene has CDR1 SEHNR and CDR2 FQNEAQ (reference sequence). The ends lost 5 bases at V and 8 bases at J; junction bases unmatched: 6. This CDR3 is built from 15 residues. As DNA, the CDR3 is TGTGCCAGCAGCGTCGGACAGGGGGAGGATTCACCCCTCCACTTT. Translating it yields CASSVGQGEDSPLHF.

The V and J genes are TRBV6-1 and TRBJ2-5; 14 bases match TRBD2. This CDR3 comprises 14 residues. V lost 11 bases and J lost 5; bases outside the gene matches: 7. Germline CDR1 MNHNS, CDR2 SASEGT. This CDR3 reads CACGTSGGGETQYF. CDR3 bases: TGTGCCTGCGGGACTAGCGGGGGTGGGGAGACCCAGTACTTC.

Comment on this clone: The sample contains more than one DNA sequence encoding this CDR3. The chain carries TRBV28 and TRBJ2-7; D tentatively reads TRBD1 or TRBD2 (5 bases each). The CDR3 loop spans 15 amino acids. Germline CDR1 MDHEN, CDR2 SYDVKM. The germline V and J ends were trimmed by 5 bases and 0 bases, with 14 bases remaining between them. CDR3 loop: CASSPGTLGSYEQYF. The CDR3 coding sequence is TGTGCCAGCAGTCCGGGGACCCTAGGCTCCTACGAGCAGTACTTC.

The V gene is TRBV19, the J gene TRBJ2-7; TRBD1 is a possible D gene (6 bases). Looked up from germline, CDR1 is LNHDA and CDR2 is SQIVND (reference sequence). V lost 6 bases and J 2 bases, leaving 20 bases between the germline ends. The CDR3 is made up of 16 amino acids. CDR3 protein: CASRTSGWQGPYEQYF. The CDR3 DNA reads TGTGCCAGTAGGACCTCAGGATGGCAGGGGCCCTACGAGCAGTACTTC.

This clone occurred a few times. This same CDR3 is encoded by further DNA sequences in the sample. V and J are TRBV30 and TRBJ1-3; D is unclear. Germline V gives CDR1 GTSNPN, CDR2 SVGIG (reference sequence). Trimming left V 0 bases short and J 0 bases short, with 9 bases between. The CDR3 is 15 residues long. DNA of the CDR3: TGTGCCTGGAGTGTAGGCGGAAGCTCTGGAAACACCATATATTTT. It codes for CAWSVGGSSGNTIYF.

As concerns this clone: Given a much more abundant clone one base away, this may be a read error. This sequence joins TRBV4-2 and TRBJ2-2; D gene uncertain. V was trimmed by 0 bases and J by 3 bases, leaving 5 bases between them. The CDR3 covers 14 residues. In germline, CDR1 is LGHNA, CDR2 YNFKEQ. CDR3 sequence: CASSQDYDTGELFF. The CDR3 DNA reads TGTGCCAGCAGCCAAGACTACGACACCGGGGAGCTGTTTTTT.